The present entry profiles one T cell receptor beta chain with its context. Its antigen is unknown. The CDR3 is made up of 16 amino acids. Germline CDR1 and CDR2: LNHDA and SQIVND (reference sequence). V gave up 7 bases and J gave up 1 base, with 17 bases separating them. This table comes from immunoSEQ multiplex PCR, and its TCRdb copy is limited to in-frame clones, with some not included. The data contain roughly 57,000 clones, roughly 80% of them singletons. This entry comes from a study of OX40 agonist ivuxolimab in advanced cancers. In the study overall: Prior checkpoint blockade (anti-PD-1, anti-PD-L1 or anti-CTLA-4) was permitted; less than 45% had it. Findings and limits, study-wide: Antigen specificity was not determined for the expanded peripheral T cells. Fewer expanded clones were found on average in CD4+ than in CD8+ T cells.

Prior autoimmune disease or systemic immunosuppression barred patients. This receptor was identified in an adult with an advanced solid tumor such as melanoma, head and neck, liver or kidney cancer. The rearrangement uses TRBV19 and TRBJ1-5; D is uncertain. Sample: CD4+ or CD8+ T cells sorted from blood, taken in a trial of the OX40 agonist ivuxolimab. The CDR3 DNA follows: TGTGCCAGTATTCCGACCGACGAGGGCAGCAATCAGCCCCAGCATTTT. Translated: CASIPTDEGSNQPQHF.